The rows below give T cell receptor beta chains drawn from one sample of a study of blood T cells in healthy people across ages. TCRdb reanalysed the 5' RACE reads using MiXCR and keeps one entry per CDR3 protein. Of about 640,000 distinct CDR3 sequences listed, 58% were seen once; the top ten hold 30% to 40%. The material sequenced was blood. Source of these receptors: a man between 60 and 70 years old in good health. Each CDR3 is given with its conserved first and last residue. A D gene is named only where the DNA matches it firmly. Clone sizes are given selectively: once, few, many, or a class where the clone is expanded.

J | V | size | D | CDR3 | DNA
TRBJ2-5 | TRBV20-1 | few | TRBD2 | CSAEAGGGPQETQYF | TGCAGTGCGGAGGCGGGGGGCGGACCTCAAGAGACCCAGTACTTC
TRBJ2-7 | TRBV11-2 | few | TRBD1 | CASSSAGTGNEQYF | TGTGCCAGCAGCTCCGCCGGGACAGGGAACGAGCAGTACTTC
TRBJ1-6 | TRBV4-1 | - | - | CASGRQETVGGSPLHF | TGCGCCAGCGGGAGACAGGAGACGGTTGGAGGTTCACCCCTCCACTTT
TRBJ2-5 | TRBV2 | - | - | CASGDIQETQYF | TGTGCCAGCGGGGACATCCAAGAGACCCAGTACTTC
TRBJ2-6 | TRBV11-2 | - | - | CASTMTVPGANVLTF | TGTGCCAGCACTATGACGGTTCCTGGGGCCAACGTCCTGACTTTC
TRBJ2-1 | TRBV20-1 | few | TRBD2 | CSARDPLASDEQFF | TGCAGTGCTAGAGATCCACTAGCGAGCGATGAGCAGTTCTTC
TRBJ2-7 | TRBV6-6 | - | TRBD2 | CASSPNRGGHGEQYF | TGTGCCAGCAGTCCAAACCGGGGGGGGCATGGCGAGCAGTACTTC
TRBJ1-1 | TRBV7-8 | - | TRBD1 | CASSATDRDTEAFF | TGTGCCAGCAGCGCGACAGACAGGGACACTGAAGCTTTCTTT
TRBJ2-5 | TRBV12-3/TRBV12-4 | few | - | CASRTEEGETQYF | TGTGCCAGCAGAACCGAGGAGGGAGAGACCCAGTACTTC
TRBJ2-7 | TRBV18 | once | TRBD2 | CTSSPPGGIVLNEQYF | TGTACCAGCTCACCGCCGGGAGGTATCGTCTTGAATGAGCAGTACTTC
TRBJ1-1 | TRBV12-3/TRBV12-4 | few | - | CASSPGRSLTEAFF | TGTGCCAGCAGCCCCGGCAGGAGCCTCACTGAAGCTTTCTTT
TRBJ1-2 | TRBV10-1 | - | TRBD1 | CASGPGQDASGYTF | TGCGCCAGCGGACCGGGACAGGATGCGAGTGGCTACACCTTC
TRBJ2-5 | TRBV21-1 | - | - | CASTQKYPLCVQKIRQETQYF | TGTGCCAGCACCCAAAAGTACCCACTATGCGTCCAGAAAATAAGACAAGAGACCCAGTACTTC
TRBJ1-2 | TRBV4-2 | few | - | CASSQDLQRTSGYTF | TGTGCCAGCAGCCAAGATCTCCAGCGGACGAGCGGCTACACCTTC
TRBJ2-5 | TRBV7-2 | - | - | CASSPRTVRETQYF | TGTGCCAGCAGCCCACGGACGGTCCGGGAGACCCAGTACTTC
TRBJ2-5 | TRBV9 | - | - | CASSVGTGLEPQYF | TGTGCCAGCAGCGTAGGTACGGGGCTTGAGCCCCAGTACTTC
TRBJ1-4 | TRBV6-5 | - | TRBD1 | CASSATGVGEKLFF | TGTGCCAGCAGTGCGACAGGGGTAGGAGAAAAACTGTTTTTT
TRBJ2-1 | TRBV20-1 | few | - | CSASVENEQFF | TGCAGTGCTAGTGTGGAAAATGAGCAGTTCTTC
TRBJ2-1 | TRBV29-1 | many | - | CSVSALSSYNEQFF | TGCAGCGTTTCAGCATTGAGCTCCTACAATGAGCAGTTCTTC
TRBJ1-1 | TRBV29-1 | once | TRBD1 | CSASTGALTEAFF | TGCAGCGCTTCGACAGGGGCCCTCACTGAAGCTTTCTTT
TRBJ2-5 | TRBV3-1 | many | - | CASSRLQETQYF | TGTGCCAGCAGCCGGCTTCAAGAGACCCAGTACTTC
TRBJ2-1 | TRBV27 | - | - | CASSPPGLLAQFF | TGTGCCAGCAGTCCCCCGGGACTCCTTGCGCAGTTCTTC
TRBJ2-5 | TRBV2 | many | TRBD1 | CASRGQIQETQYF | TGTGCCAGCAGGGGACAGATCCAAGAGACCCAGTACTTC
TRBJ2-4 | TRBV7-2 | once | - | CASSPQTGPVAIIQYF | TGTGCCAGCAGCCCCCAGACAGGACCCGTCGCTATAATTCAGTACTTC
TRBJ2-1 | TRBV5-1 | - | - | CASSSQGTYNEQFF | TGCGCCAGCAGCTCCCAGGGGACCTACAATGAGCAGTTCTTC
TRBJ1-1 | TRBV20-1 | - | - | CSARVGGTVNTEAFF | TGCAGTGCTAGAGTCGGGGGTACGGTGAACACTGAAGCTTTCTTT
TRBJ2-5 | TRBV29-1 | - | - | CSVEDRSGGLETQYF | TGCAGCGTTGAAGATAGGTCAGGGGGGCTGGAGACCCAGTACTTC
TRBJ2-3 | TRBV10-2 | - | TRBD2 | CASSDPGGAGVTDTQYF | TGCGCCAGCAGTGATCCTGGTGGAGCGGGAGTCACAGATACGCAGTATTTT
TRBJ2-1 | TRBV18 | - | - | CASSPGAGSDEQFF | TGTGCCAGCTCCCCGGGGGCGGGGTCGGATGAGCAGTTCTTC
TRBJ2-7 | TRBV6-5 | - | TRBD2 | CASRNGPSGGYEQYF | TGTGCCAGCAGAAACGGGCCTAGCGGGGGCTACGAGCAGTACTTC
TRBJ1-1 | TRBV5-1 | - | TRBD1 | CASSFTGQGDTEAFF | TGCGCCAGCAGCTTCACGGGACAGGGGGACACTGAAGCTTTCTTT
TRBJ2-2 | TRBV7-2 | many | TRBD2 | CASSLLMTSVNTGELFF | TGTGCCAGCAGCTTACTTATGACTAGCGTCAACACCGGGGAGCTGTTTTTT
TRBJ1-1 | TRBV6-5 | few | TRBD1 | CASSRTGLSNTEAFF | TGTGCCAGCAGCCGGACAGGCCTCTCGAACACTGAAGCTTTCTTT
TRBJ2-1 | TRBV20-1 | few | - | CSVPDWYNEQFF | TGCAGTGTCCCGGACTGGTACAATGAGCAGTTCTTC
TRBJ1-2 | TRBV7-9 | - | - | CASSPPGGVVYGYTF | TGTGCCAGCAGCCCGCCTGGGGGGGTGGTCTATGGCTACACCTTC
TRBJ2-3 | TRBV4-1 | few | - | CASSQDFTDDTQYF | TGCGCCAGCAGCCAAGATTTTACAGATGATACGCAGTATTTT
TRBJ2-1 | TRBV6-6 | - | - | CASSYSGAGNEQFF | TGTGCCAGCAGTTACTCGGGGGCGGGAAATGAGCAGTTCTTC
TRBJ2-7 | TRBV6-5 | once | TRBD2 | CARGLAGASSYNEQYF | TGTGCCCGTGGACTAGCGGGGGCAAGCTCCTACAATGAGCAGTACTTC
TRBJ2-5 | TRBV12-3/TRBV12-4 | - | - | CASRDSPGTQYF | TGTGCCAGCCGGGATTCTCCTGGGACCCAGTACTTC
TRBJ2-4 | TRBV5-5 | once | - | CASSLERGQYF | TGTGCCAGCAGCTTGGAACGGGGGCAGTACTTC
TRBJ2-1 | TRBV20-1 | - | - | CSARGRIYNEQFF | TGCAGTGCTAGGGGACGGATCTACAATGAGCAGTTCTTC
TRBJ2-1 | TRBV20-1 | - | - | CSARGGPRDEQFF | TGCAGTGCTAGAGGGGGGCCTAGGGATGAGCAGTTCTTC
TRBJ2-3 | TRBV29-1 | - | - | CSVEVLTDTQYF | TGCAGCGTTGAAGTTTTGACAGATACGCAGTATTTT
TRBJ2-6 | TRBV6-2/TRBV6-3 | few | TRBD1 | CASSPTGEGANVLTF | TGTGCCAGCAGCCCGACAGGGGAAGGGGCCAACGTCCTGACTTTC
TRBJ1-1 | TRBV5-1 | few | - | CASSPREGLEAFF | TGCGCCAGCAGCCCCAGGGAGGGGCTTGAAGCTTTCTTT
TRBJ2-7 | TRBV7-2 | - | - | CASSFGESSYEQYF | TGTGCCAGCAGCTTTGGGGAGAGCTCCTACGAGCAGTACTTC